This T cell receptor beta chain was sequenced for a study of blood T cell repertoires in COVID-19. As for the study in general: COVID-19 samples from acute and convalescent phases originated in the United States, Italy and Spain. The analysed material was cDNA or gDNA that came from T cells, B-cell-depleted T cells, or PBMCs.

This CDR3 is built from 15 residues. Germline V gene data show CDR1 as SQVTM and CDR2 as ANQGSEA. Trimming removed 4 bases at V and 2 bases at J, with 16 bases between. Using immunoSEQ multiplex PCR, the repertoire was profiled, and TCRdb retains in-frame clones only, with some absent. In the table there are 150,000 or so clones, 90% to 95% of which are singletons. Sequenced: peripheral blood. V and J are TRBV29-1 and TRBJ2-3; possible D gene TRBD2, 5 bases. This receptor was identified in a man aged 50-60 years with acute or convalescent COVID-19. The CDR3 reads CSVVGSDLNTDTQYF. As DNA, the CDR3 is TGCAGCGTTGTCGGTTCGGACTTAAACACAGATACGCAGTATTTT.